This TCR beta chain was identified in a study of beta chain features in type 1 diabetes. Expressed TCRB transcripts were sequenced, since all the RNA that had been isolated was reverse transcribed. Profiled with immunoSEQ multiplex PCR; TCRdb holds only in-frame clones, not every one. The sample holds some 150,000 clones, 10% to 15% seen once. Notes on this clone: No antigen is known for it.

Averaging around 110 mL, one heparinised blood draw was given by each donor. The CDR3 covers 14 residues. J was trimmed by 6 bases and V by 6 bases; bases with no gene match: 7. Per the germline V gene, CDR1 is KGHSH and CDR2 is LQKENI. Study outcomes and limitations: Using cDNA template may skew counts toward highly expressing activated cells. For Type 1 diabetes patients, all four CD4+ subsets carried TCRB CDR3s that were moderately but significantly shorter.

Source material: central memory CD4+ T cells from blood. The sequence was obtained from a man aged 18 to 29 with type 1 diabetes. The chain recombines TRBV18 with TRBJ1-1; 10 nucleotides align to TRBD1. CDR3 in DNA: TGTGCCAGCTCCAACGACAGGGGGCAATCTGAAGCTTTCTTT. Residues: CASSNDRGQSEAFF.